This TCR beta chain was obtained from a study of blood T cell repertoires in COVID-19. Libraries were prepared by immunoSEQ multiplex PCR; TCRdb keeps only in-frame clonotypes and omits some of them. Of 200,000 to 250,000 clones listed, around 90% are singletons. This CDR3 is built from 17 residues. Germline CDR1 is SGHRS and CDR2 is YFSETQ. The V segment lost 2 bases and the J segment 4 bases; nucleotides outside the gene matches: 12. The rearrangement links TRBV5-1 to TRBJ2-7, with 10 bases aligning to TRBD2. Sequencing was carried out using peripheral blood. This clonotype was sampled from a man aged 25-45 years with COVID-19, enrolled during active disease. CDR3 protein: CASSFRASGGPGYEQYF. The DNA for the CDR3 is TGCGCCAGCAGCTTTAGGGCTAGCGGGGGCCCTGGGTACGAGCAGTACTTC. Based on the CDR3 plus reference TRBV5-1 and TRBJ2-7, the full variable domain is KAGVTQTPRYLIKTRGQQVTLSCSPISGHRSVSWYQQTPGQGLQFLFEYFSETQRNKGNFPGRFSGRQFSNSRSEMNVSTLELGDSALYLCASSFRASGGPGYEQYFGPGTRLTVT.